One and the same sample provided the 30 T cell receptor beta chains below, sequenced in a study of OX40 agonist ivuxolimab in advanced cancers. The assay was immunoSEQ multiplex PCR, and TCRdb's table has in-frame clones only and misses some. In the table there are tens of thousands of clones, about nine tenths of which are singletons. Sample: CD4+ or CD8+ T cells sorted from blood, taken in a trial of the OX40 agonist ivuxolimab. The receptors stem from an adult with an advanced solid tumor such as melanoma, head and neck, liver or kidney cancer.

CDR3 region: CASSDARGLAGELFF. In DNA, the CDR3 is TGTGCCAGCAGCGATGCCAGGGGTTTGGCCGGGGAGCTGTTTTTT. The chain joins TRBV9 to TRBJ2-2, with D maybe TRBD1 (6 bases). The CDR3 contains 15 residues. V was trimmed by 3 bases and J by 6 bases, leaving 15 bases between them. The germline V gene encodes CDR1 SGDLS and CDR2 YYNGEE.

The CDR3 region has the DNA TGTGCCAGCAGTGAGAGCGGGGGGTCCCAAGAGACCCAGTACTTC. As protein: CASSESGGSQETQYF. The V call is TRBV6-1, the J call TRBJ2-5; 9 positions match TRBD2. CDR3 length: 15 residues. V dropped 3 bases and J dropped 1; count of bases not matched to a gene: 3. Germline V gene data show CDR1 as MNHNS and CDR2 as SASEGT.

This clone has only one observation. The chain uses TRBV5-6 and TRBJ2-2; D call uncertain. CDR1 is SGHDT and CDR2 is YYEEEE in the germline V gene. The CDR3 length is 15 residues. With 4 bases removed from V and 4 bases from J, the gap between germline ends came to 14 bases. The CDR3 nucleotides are TGTGCCAGCAGCCAAGATATCAAGGGCACCGGGGAGCTGTTTTTT. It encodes CASSQDIKGTGELFF.

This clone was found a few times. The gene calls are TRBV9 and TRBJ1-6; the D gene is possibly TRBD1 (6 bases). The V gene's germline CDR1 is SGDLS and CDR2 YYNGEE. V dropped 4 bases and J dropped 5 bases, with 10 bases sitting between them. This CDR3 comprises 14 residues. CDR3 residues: CASSLGHDNSPLHF. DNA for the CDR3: TGTGCCAGCAGCCTGGGACACGATAATTCACCCCTCCACTTT.

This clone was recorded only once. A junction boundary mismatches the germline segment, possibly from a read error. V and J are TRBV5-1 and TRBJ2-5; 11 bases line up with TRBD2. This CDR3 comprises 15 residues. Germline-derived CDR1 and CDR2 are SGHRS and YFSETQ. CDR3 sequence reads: CASTLLAGGQETQYF. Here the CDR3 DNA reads TGCGCCAGCACCTTGCTAGCGGGGGGCCAAGAGACCCAGTACTTC.

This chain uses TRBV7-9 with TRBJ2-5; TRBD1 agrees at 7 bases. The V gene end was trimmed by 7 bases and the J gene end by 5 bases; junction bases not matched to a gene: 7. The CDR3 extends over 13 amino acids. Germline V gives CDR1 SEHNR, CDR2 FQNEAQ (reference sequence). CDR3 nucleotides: TGTGCCAGCATGAAGGGGGCATTGGAGACCCAGTACTTC. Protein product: CASMKGALETQYF.

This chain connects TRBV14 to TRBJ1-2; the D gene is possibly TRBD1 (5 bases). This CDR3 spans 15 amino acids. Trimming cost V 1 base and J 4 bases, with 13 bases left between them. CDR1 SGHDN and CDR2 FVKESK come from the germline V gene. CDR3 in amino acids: CASSQAGSGVYGYTF. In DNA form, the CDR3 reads TGTGCCAGCAGCCAAGCAGGGTCCGGGGTCTATGGCTACACCTTC.

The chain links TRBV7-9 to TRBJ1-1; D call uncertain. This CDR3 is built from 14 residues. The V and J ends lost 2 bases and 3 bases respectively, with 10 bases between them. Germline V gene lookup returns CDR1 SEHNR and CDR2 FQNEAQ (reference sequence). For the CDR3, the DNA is TGTGCCAGCAGCTTATCAATTGGGGACACTGAAGCTTTCTTT. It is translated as CASSLSIGDTEAFF. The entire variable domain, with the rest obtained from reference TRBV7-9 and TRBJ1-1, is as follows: DTGVSQNPRHKITKRGQNVTFRCDPISEHNRLYWYRQTLGQGPEFLTYFQNEAQLEKSRLLSDRFSAERPKGSFSTLEIQRTEQGDSAMYLCASSLSIGDTEAFFGQGTRLTVV.

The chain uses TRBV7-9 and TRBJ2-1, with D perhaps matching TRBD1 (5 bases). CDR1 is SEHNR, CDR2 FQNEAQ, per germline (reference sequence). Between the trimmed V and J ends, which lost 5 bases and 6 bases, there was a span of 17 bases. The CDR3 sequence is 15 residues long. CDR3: CASSARQKLGNEQFF. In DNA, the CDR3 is TGTGCCAGCAGCGCACGACAGAAGTTGGGCAATGAGCAGTTCTTC. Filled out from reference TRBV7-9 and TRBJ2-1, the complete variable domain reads DTGVSQNPRHKITKRGQNVTFRCDPISEHNRLYWYRQTLGQGPEFLTYFQNEAQLEKSRLLSDRFSAERPKGSFSTLEIQRTEQGDSAMYLCASSARQKLGNEQFFGPGTRLTVL.

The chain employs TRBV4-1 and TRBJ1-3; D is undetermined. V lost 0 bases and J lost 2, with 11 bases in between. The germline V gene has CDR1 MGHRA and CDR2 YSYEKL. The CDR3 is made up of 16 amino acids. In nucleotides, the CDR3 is TGCGCCAGCAGCCAAGATTTTAGTGACCCTGGAAACACCATATATTTT. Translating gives CASSQDFSDPGNTIYF.

For the CDR3, the DNA is TGTGCCAGCAGCCCGAGACAGGGGGAAGAGACCCAGTACTTC. Amino acids: CASSPRQGEETQYF. This chain connects TRBV5-4 to TRBJ2-5, with TRBD1 matching over 9 bases. Germline V gene data show CDR1 as SGHNT and CDR2 as YYREEE (reference sequence). Germline trimming cut 4 bases from V and 3 bases from J; bases unmatched to any gene: 4. The CDR3 has 14 residues.

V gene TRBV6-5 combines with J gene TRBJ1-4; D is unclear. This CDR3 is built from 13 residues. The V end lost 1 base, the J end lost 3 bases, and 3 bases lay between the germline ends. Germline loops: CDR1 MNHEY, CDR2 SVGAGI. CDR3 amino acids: CASSYFANEKLFF. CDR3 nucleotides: TGTGCCAGCAGTTACTTTGCTAATGAAAAACTGTTTTTT.

CDR3 sequence (DNA): TGTGCCAGCAGCTCAATGACAGGGGGCAATCAGCCCCAGCATTTT. Its translation is CASSSMTGGNQPQHF. The chain links TRBV6-5 to TRBJ1-5; TRBD1 matches at 8 bases. The CDR3 length is 15 residues. CDR1 is MNHEY and CDR2 is SVGAGI in the germline V gene. V shed 6 bases and J 2 bases; nucleotides not matched to a gene: 6.

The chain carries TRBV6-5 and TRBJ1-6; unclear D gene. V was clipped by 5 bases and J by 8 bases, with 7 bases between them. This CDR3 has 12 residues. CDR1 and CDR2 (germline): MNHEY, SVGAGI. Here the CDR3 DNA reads TGTGCCAGCAGTCGGAGAGATTCACCCCTCCACTTT. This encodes CASSRRDSPLHF.

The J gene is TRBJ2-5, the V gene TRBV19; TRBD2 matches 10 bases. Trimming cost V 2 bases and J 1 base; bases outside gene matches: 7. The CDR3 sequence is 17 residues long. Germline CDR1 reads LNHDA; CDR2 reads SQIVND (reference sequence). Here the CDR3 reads CASSIRKLAGIQETQYF. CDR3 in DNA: TGTGCCAGTAGTATAAGAAAACTAGCGGGGATCCAAGAGACCCAGTACTTC. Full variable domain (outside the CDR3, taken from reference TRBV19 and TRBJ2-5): DGGITQSPKYLFRKEGQNVTLSCEQNLNHDAMYWYRQDPGQGLRLIYYSQIVNDFQKGDIAEGYSVSREKKESFPLTVTSAQKNPTAFYLCASSIRKLAGIQETQYFGPGTRLLVL.

CDR3 region: CASSIDGRETGELFF. DNA of the CDR3: TGTGCCAGTAGTATAGATGGGAGGGAAACCGGGGAGCTGTTTTTT. The J gene is TRBJ2-2, the V gene TRBV19; TRBD2 agrees at 7 bases. Germline CDR1 reads LNHDA; CDR2 reads SQIVND (reference sequence). The CDR3 runs to 15 residues. Unmatched junction bases numbered 3, after V lost 0 bases and J lost 5 bases.

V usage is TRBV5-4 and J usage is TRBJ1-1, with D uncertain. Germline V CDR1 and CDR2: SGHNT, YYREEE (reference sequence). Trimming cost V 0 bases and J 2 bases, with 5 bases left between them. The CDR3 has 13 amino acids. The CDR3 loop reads CASSLAANTEAFF. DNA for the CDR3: TGTGCCAGCAGCTTGGCGGCTAACACTGAAGCTTTCTTT.

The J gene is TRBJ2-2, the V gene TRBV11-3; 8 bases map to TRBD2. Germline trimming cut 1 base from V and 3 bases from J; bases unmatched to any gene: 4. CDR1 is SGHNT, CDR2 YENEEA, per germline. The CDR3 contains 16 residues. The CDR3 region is CASSLGGGFDTGELFF. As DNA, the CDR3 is TGTGCCAGCAGCTTAGGCGGGGGGTTCGACACCGGGGAGCTGTTTTTT.

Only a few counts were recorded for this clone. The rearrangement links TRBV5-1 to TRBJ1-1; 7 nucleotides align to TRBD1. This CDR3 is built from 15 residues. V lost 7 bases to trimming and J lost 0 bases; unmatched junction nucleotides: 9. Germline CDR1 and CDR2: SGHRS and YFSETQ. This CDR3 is CASRVGTALNTEAFF. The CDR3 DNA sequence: TGCGCCAGCCGAGTTGGGACAGCCTTGAACACTGAAGCTTTCTTT.

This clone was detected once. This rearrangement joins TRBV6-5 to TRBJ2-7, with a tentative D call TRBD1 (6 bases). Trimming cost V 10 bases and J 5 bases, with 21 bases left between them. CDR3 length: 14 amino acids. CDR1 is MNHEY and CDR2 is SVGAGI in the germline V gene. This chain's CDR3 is CATKLTGSVHEQYF. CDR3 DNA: TGTGCCACAAAATTGACAGGCTCGGTCCACGAGCAGTACTTC.

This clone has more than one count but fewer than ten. CDR3 DNA sequence: TGTGCCAGCAGCACCGGGAGCGGTAATTCACCCCTCCACTTT. Protein sequence: CASSTGSGNSPLHF. The chain joins TRBV2 to TRBJ1-6; D is unclear. This CDR3 comprises 14 residues. Germline CDR1 is SNHLY and CDR2 is FYNNEI. Deletions cut 6 bases from V and 6 bases from J, with 12 bases between.

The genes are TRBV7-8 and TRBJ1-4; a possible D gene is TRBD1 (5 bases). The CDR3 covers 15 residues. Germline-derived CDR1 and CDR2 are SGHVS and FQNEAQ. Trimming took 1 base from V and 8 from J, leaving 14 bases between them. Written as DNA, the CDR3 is TGTGCCAGCAGCTTAGATCGCTTGTGGGGCGAAAAACTGTTTTTT. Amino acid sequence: CASSLDRLWGEKLFF.

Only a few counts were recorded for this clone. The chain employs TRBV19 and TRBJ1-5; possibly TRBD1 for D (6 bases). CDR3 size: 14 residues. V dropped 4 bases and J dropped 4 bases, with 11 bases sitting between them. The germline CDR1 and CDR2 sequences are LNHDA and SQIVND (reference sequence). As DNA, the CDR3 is TGTGCCAGTAGTAGGGAACAGGGAAATCAGCCCCAGCATTTT. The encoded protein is CASSREQGNQPQHF.

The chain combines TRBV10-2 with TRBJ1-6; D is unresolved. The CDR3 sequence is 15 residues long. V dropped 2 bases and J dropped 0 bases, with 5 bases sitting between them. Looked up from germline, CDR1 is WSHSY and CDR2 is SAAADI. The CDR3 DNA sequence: TGCGCCAGCAGTGAGAGGGACTCCTATAATTCACCCCTCCACTTT. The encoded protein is CASSERDSYNSPLHF.

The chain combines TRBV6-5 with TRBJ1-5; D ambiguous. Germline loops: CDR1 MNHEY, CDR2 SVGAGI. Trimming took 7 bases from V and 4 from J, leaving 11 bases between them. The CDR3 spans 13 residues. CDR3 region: CASTITENQPQHF. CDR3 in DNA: TGTGCCAGCACCATAACGGAAAATCAGCCCCAGCATTTT.

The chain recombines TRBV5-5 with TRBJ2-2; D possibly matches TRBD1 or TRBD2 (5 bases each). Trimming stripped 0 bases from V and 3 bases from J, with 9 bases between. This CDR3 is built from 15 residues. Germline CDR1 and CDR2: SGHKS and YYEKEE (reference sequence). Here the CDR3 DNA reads TGTGCCAGCAGCTTGGGAGGGGCCGACACCGGGGAGCTGTTTTTT. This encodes CASSLGGADTGELFF.

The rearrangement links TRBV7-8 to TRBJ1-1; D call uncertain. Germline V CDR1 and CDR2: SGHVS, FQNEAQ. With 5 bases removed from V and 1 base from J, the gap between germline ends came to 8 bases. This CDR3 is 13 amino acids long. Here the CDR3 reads CASSIHANTEAFF. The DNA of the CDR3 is TGTGCCAGCAGCATCCATGCGAACACTGAAGCTTTCTTT.

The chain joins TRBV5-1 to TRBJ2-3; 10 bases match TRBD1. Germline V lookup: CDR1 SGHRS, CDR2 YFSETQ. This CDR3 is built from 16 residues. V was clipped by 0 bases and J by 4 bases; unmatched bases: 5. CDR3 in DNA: TGCGCCAGCAGCTTGGAAAGACAGGGGGCGGCAGATACGCAGTATTTT. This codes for CASSLERQGAADTQYF.

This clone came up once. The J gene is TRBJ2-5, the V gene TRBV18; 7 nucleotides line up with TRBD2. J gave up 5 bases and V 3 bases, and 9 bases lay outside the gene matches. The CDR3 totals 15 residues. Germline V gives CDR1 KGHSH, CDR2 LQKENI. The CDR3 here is CASSPGLYDTETQYF. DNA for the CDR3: TGTGCCAGCTCACCGGGACTATATGATACGGAGACCCAGTACTTC.

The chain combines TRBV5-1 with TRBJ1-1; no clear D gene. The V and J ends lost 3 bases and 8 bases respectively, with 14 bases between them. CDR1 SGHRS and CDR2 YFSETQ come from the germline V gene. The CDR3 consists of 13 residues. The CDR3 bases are TGCGCCAGCAGCTCCCCGACTATGACAGAAGCTTTCTTT. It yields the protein CASSSPTMTEAFF.